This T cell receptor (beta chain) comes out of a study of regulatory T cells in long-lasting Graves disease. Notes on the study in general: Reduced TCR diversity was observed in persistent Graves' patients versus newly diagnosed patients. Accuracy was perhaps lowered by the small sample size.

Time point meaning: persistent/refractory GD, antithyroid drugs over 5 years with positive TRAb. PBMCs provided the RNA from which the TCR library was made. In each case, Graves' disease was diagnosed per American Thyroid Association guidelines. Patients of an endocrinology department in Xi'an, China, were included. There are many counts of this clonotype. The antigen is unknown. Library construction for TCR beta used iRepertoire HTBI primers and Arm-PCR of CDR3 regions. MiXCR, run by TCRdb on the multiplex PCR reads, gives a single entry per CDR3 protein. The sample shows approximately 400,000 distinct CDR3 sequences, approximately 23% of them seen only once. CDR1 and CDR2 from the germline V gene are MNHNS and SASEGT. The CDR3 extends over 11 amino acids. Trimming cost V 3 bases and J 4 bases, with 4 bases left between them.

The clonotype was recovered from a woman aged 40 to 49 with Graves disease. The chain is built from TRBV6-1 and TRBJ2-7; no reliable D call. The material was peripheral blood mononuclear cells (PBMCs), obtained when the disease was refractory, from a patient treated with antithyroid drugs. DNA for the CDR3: TGTGCCAGCAGTGATATGTACGAGCAGTACTTC. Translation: CASSDMYEQYF.